One T cell receptor (beta chain) is described in this entry. Its antigen remains unknown. The V and J ends lost 5 bases and 4 bases respectively, with 11 bases between them. The CDR3 loop spans 14 amino acids. The germline V gene encodes CDR1 SGHAT and CDR2 FQDESV (reference sequence). Using immunoSEQ multiplex PCR, the repertoire was profiled, and TCRdb retains in-frame clones only, with some absent. The sample yields 350,000 to 450,000 clones, about 92% seen once. This sample stems from a study of Ad26.COV2.S vaccination and SARS-CoV-2 variants. Study-level findings and limits: Reports say spike-specific CD8+ and CD4+ T cell responses covered substantial breadth after vaccination.

This TCR was sampled from a human donor who had recovered from COVID-19. The sample was peripheral blood, taken after recovery from COVID-19. The V call is TRBV11-1, the J call TRBJ2-2; D is perhaps TRBD2 (6 bases). The CDR3 sequence is CASSPSAVTGELFF. The CDR3 DNA follows: TGTGCCAGCAGCCCTAGCGCCGTCACCGGGGAGCTGTTTTTT.